This T cell receptor beta chain was captured in a study of T cell repertoires in cytomegalovirus infection. About the research overall: Recently identified HLA-C-restricted CMV epitopes were among the peptides used. CMV infection plus the matching HLA type was flagged by public TCR beta signatures.

TCRdb called the reads again in MiXCR, with one record for every CDR3 protein. Among around 55,000 distinct CDR3 sequences listed, over 15% were seen once. In this sample, this clonotype turned up a few times. Its antigen is currently unknown. Germline loops: CDR1 SGHVS, CDR2 FQNEAQ. The CDR3 consists of 16 residues. V shed 5 bases, J shed 0 bases, and the junction held 5 bases outside the gene matches. The chain is built from TRBV7-8 and TRBJ1-5; the match to TRBD1 covers 9 bases. The TCR was taken from a human donor in good health (CMV status not recorded). Some clones in this sample may be carry-over from other donors' samples. Source: CD8+ T cells from cultured PBMCs, taken from culture after CMV antigen stimulation. The CDR3 sequence: CASSRQGEVSNQPQHF. CDR3 sequence (DNA): TGTGCCAGCAGCCGACAGGGGGAAGTTAGCAATCAGCCCCAGCATTTT. Together with reference TRBV7-8 and TRBJ1-5, the CDR3 gives the full variable domain: GAGVSQSPRYKVAKRGQDVALRCDPISGHVSLFWYQQALGQGPEFLTYFQNEAQLDKSGLPSDRFFAERPEGSVSTLKIQRTQQEDSAVYLCASSRQGEVSNQPQHFGDGTRLSIL.